This T cell receptor beta chain was sequenced in a study of radiation and T cells in renal cell carcinoma (TCRdb year 2020). Study-wide context: A total of around 53 samples underwent TCR beta sequencing, made up of approximately 26 tumors and about 27 peripheral blood samples. Across all 50 or so samples, over 4,000,000 unique CDR3 nucleotide sequences encoding some 3,000,000 unique CDR3 amino acid sequences were identified.

What this sample's time point label stands for: tumor resected at nephrectomy. According to the study, the label for this sample's treatment or condition signals: treatment-naive control, cytoreductive nephrectomy. The control tumors were taken from treatment-naive renal cell carcinoma patients who had cytoreductive nephrectomy with no earlier radiation. Renal cell carcinoma with clear cell pathology was present in all patients. The control tumors used for TCR sequencing were from 4 females and roughly 10 males, were resected between the early 2010s and the mid-2010s, and had a median patient age of approximately 50 years (range 40 to 82). Tumor processing involved mechanical dissociation, digestion with collagenase/hyaluronidase at 37 degrees C, handling in gentleMACS C tubes, and storage in liquid nitrogen. The QIAamp DNA Blood Mini Kit (Qiagen) was used to prepare genomic DNA for TCR sequencing. The analyses included only samples that passed all quality control checks.

Overall study outcomes, separate from this receptor: The single-armed trial design could not address effects of radiation dose or scheduling on the TCR repertoire. Because only small tumor regions of 0.85 to 1 g were available, the study did not capture intratumoral heterogeneity. Irradiated tumors contained more dominant CDR3 motifs, and these motifs occupied a larger share of the repertoire than in control tumors. Higher TCR clonality was observed in irradiated tumors than in controls, with an average of approximately 54% of the repertoire accounted for by the top 100 clonotypes, compared with around 40% in nephrectomy-only tumors.

TCR beta libraries were generated from genomic DNA with the immunoSEQ kit, following the manufacturer's recommendations. Library preparation used a first multiplex PCR with proprietary primers, then a second PCR adding unique barcodes, with bead cleanups after each round. Each sample batch included a kit-provided positive control reaction and a negative control reaction. The final libraries were assessed on an Agilent 4200 TapeStation D1000 ScreenTape, pooled by volume, and quantified by qPCR. Sequencing was performed on an Illumina NextSeq500 using a MidOutput 150-cycle cartridge, with 156 Read1 cycles, 15 Index1 cycles, and the kit custom primers. The pooled library was loaded at 1.0 pM, and about 19% PhiX control was spiked in. The study's processing was this. Vendor-processed data were analyzed in R, and a clonotype was defined as all T cells sharing the same CDR3 nucleotide sequence. In the clone abundance analyses, frequencies in each sample were normalized to that sample's 10,000 most abundant clones. Public T cell clones, which averaged fewer than five per sample, were excluded before analysis. The dominant motif analysis was done with ImmunoMap using the PAM10 matrix, a gap penalty of 30, and a homology threshold of 0.3, and motifs with a cumulative frequency of at least 0.01 were considered dominant. Entries here come from immuneACCESS through TCRdb and include only in-frame sequences with V and J called. Some clones fail to appear in such tables; in the studies checked, an unresolved V gene covers under half of the shortfall, and the cause of the remainder is unknown. The V and J calls and the clone size are those of that table, but D and trimming were determined from the DNA. The sample records some 16,000 clones, 50% to 65% of which are singletons. The leading ten clones occupy 9.7% of the sample.

With regard to this clone: This receptor's antigen is unknown. No base-level quality is on record; no much larger clone is a single base apart.

This material consisted of tumor tissue, taken from a patient whose treatment was nephrectomy without radiotherapy. This clonotype originated in a man aged 40-49 years with renal cell carcinoma.

Here is the DNA: TGCGCCAGCAGCCGCCTAGGGACGGCAACTAATGAAAAACTGTTTTTT. It specifies CASSRLGTATNEKLFF. The rearranged segments are TRBV4-1 and TRBJ1-4; perhaps TRBD1 is the D gene, with 5 bases matching. CDR1 MGHRA and CDR2 YSYEKL were looked up in the germline V gene. Reading from cysteine to phenylalanine, the CDR3 counts 16 amino acids. The sequence is cut down to CDR3 DNA, 48 bases in frame from base 1. Relative to germline, V is 4 bases shorter and J is 0 bases shorter, with 12 bases between their ends.